The present T cell receptor beta chain was sequenced within a study of EBV T-cell therapy then PD-1 blockade in nasopharyngeal carcinoma. Treatment in this sample: AdE1-LMPpoly-expanded autologous EBV-specific T-cell therapy followed by anti-PD-1 nivolumab. Comment on this clone: Its specificity is not known.

Germline assignment: CDR1 SEHNR and CDR2 FQNEAQ (reference sequence). The CDR3 is 17 amino acids. With 5 bases clipped from V and 3 bases from J, the junction kept 12 bases outside the gene matches. Here immunoSEQ multiplex PCR was the method, and the copy in TCRdb shows in-frame clones only, minus some. The sample holds about 17,000 clones, 75% to 90% seen once. The chain recombines TRBV7-9 with TRBJ1-1; 10 bases are shared with TRBD1. Sample: CD8+ T cells from blood, taken at day 0 from a patient whose treatment included autologous EBV-specific T cells and nivolumab. The TCR sequence derives from a middle-aged man with nasopharyngeal carcinoma. CDR3 coding DNA: TGTGCCAGCAGCCCGATTCCTGGCGGACAGGGGGACACTGAAGCTTTCTTT. Its translation: CASSPIPGGQGDTEAFF.